A single sample is the source of the 27 T cell receptor beta chains below, sequenced in a study of CD4+ T cells in melanoma. TCRdb keeps only in-frame clones here, not all; method: immunoSEQ multiplex PCR. The table has approximately 16,000 clones, approximately 83% seen once. Sequences were obtained from cells from a culture (not recorded whether cultured in vitro). These receptors were collected from a human donor with melanoma.

This chain connects TRBV5-1 to TRBJ2-5; perhaps D is TRBD1 or TRBD2 (5 bases each). This CDR3 has 15 residues. From germline, CDR1 is SGHRS and CDR2 YFSETQ. Trimming left V 4 bases short and J 3 bases short, with 16 bases between. The chain's CDR3 is CASSRTGTPEETQYF. The DNA of the CDR3 is TGCGCCAGCAGCAGAACCGGGACCCCGGAAGAGACCCAGTACTTC.

The chain is built from TRBV7-9 and TRBJ2-7, with a tentative D call TRBD2 (5 bases). The CDR3 covers 14 residues. Germline V gene lookup returns CDR1 SEHNR and CDR2 FQNEAQ (reference sequence). The V end was cut by 3 bases, the J end by 2 bases, with 11 bases between. This CDR3 reads CASSFEEAAYEQYF. The CDR3 nucleotides read TGTGCCAGCAGCTTTGAGGAAGCGGCCTACGAGCAGTACTTC.

The genes are TRBV27 and TRBJ1-1; D might be TRBD1 (5 bases). CDR1 MNHEY and CDR2 SMNVEV come from the germline V gene (reference sequence). The CDR3 has 16 amino acids. V was trimmed by 6 bases and J by 0 bases, leaving 17 bases between them. The CDR3 DNA reads TGTGCCAGCAGACCCCAACTGGGGGGACTGAACACTGAAGCTTTCTTT. It encodes CASRPQLGGLNTEAFF.

Only one count was recorded for this clone. The chain has TRBV2 and TRBJ1-3, with D unresolved. The CDR3 has 12 residues. From germline, CDR1 is SNHLY and CDR2 FYNNEI. Between the trimmed V and J ends, which lost 7 bases and 3 bases, there was a span of 7 bases. Written as DNA, the CDR3 is TGTGCCAGCATAGGCTATGGAAACACCATATATTTT. Translated, it gives CASIGYGNTIYF.

This rearrangement joins TRBV5-1 to TRBJ1-2; no firm D call. CDR1 is SGHRS, CDR2 YFSETQ, per germline. The CDR3 runs 14 residues. With 0 bases removed from V and 3 bases from J, the gap between germline ends came to 9 bases. The CDR3 here is CASSLEPRDYGYTF. CDR3 nucleotide sequence: TGCGCCAGCAGCTTGGAACCCAGAGACTATGGCTACACCTTC. The variable domain in full, completed from reference TRBV5-1 and TRBJ1-2, reads KAGVTQTPRYLIKTRGQQVTLSCSPISGHRSVSWYQQTPGQGLQFLFEYFSETQRNKGNFPGRFSGRQFSNSRSEMNVSTLELGDSALYLCASSLEPRDYGYTFGSGTRLTVV.

V gene TRBV7-8 combines with J gene TRBJ1-5; D remains unclear. This CDR3 is built from 16 residues. The V gene's germline CDR1 is SGHVS and CDR2 FQNEAQ. V lost 1 base, J lost 5 bases, and 15 bases lay in between. The CDR3 nucleotides are TGTGCCAGCAGCTTAGGGCCTCACGTGGGGTATCAGCCCCAGCATTTT. Translating it yields CASSLGPHVGYQPQHF.

J is TRBJ2-7 and V is TRBV2; D is undetermined. V was shortened by 7 bases and J by 8 bases, with 12 bases between the two germline ends. CDR1 and CDR2 (germline): SNHLY, FYNNEI. This CDR3 spans 11 amino acids. This CDR3 is CASIELGKQYF. The CDR3 DNA reads TGTGCCAGCATCGAGTTGGGGAAGCAGTACTTC. The variable domain in full, with the rest retrieved from reference TRBV2 and TRBJ2-7, is EPEVTQTPSHQVTQMGQEVILRCVPISNHLYFYWYRQILGQKVEFLVSFYNNEISEKSEIFDDQFSVERPDGSNFTLKIRSTKLEDSAMYFCASIELGKQYFGPGTRLTVT.

This clone was detected a few times. V gene TRBV2 combines with J gene TRBJ2-1; 7 bases agree with TRBD2. V dropped 4 bases and J dropped 2; count of bases not matched to a gene: 5. Germline V gene data show CDR1 as SNHLY and CDR2 as FYNNEI. The length of the CDR3 is 15 residues. Here the CDR3 DNA reads TGTGCCAGCAGTGTGGGGGGGGAGACCTACAATGAGCAGTTCTTC. This encodes CASSVGGETYNEQFF.

The chain has TRBV7-6 and TRBJ2-7; TRBD1 might be the D (5 bases). This CDR3 spans 14 amino acids. Trimming removed 2 bases at V and 2 bases at J, with 10 bases between. Germline CDR1 SGHVS, CDR2 FNYEAQ. The CDR3 region is CASSLRRGAYEQYF. The CDR3, as DNA: TGTGCCAGCAGCTTAAGAAGGGGCGCCTACGAGCAGTACTTC.

This clone was recorded a few times. The chain couples TRBV4-2 to TRBJ2-3; D unclear. CDR3 length: 15 amino acids. V was trimmed by 2 bases and J by 4 bases, leaving 13 bases between them. Germline-derived CDR1 and CDR2 are LGHNA and YNFKEQ. CDR3 in amino acids: CASSQRFDTSDTQYF. The CDR3 coding sequence is TGTGCCAGCAGCCAAAGATTCGACACCTCAGATACGCAGTATTTT.

This clone has a handful of counts. The chain combines TRBV6-5 with TRBJ2-2; unclear D gene. The V gene lost 1 base and the J gene lost 5 bases, with 11 bases spanning the gap. The CDR3 totals 15 residues. The germline CDR1 and CDR2 sequences are MNHEY and SVGAGI. CDR3 loop: CASSYFRRSTGELFF. CDR3 nucleotides: TGTGCCAGCAGTTACTTCCGACGTTCGACCGGGGAGCTGTTTTTT.

This chain joins TRBV7-3 and TRBJ1-5; D remains ambiguous. Germline lookup yields CDR1 SGHTA and CDR2 FQGTGA. The CDR3 loop spans 13 amino acids. The V and J ends lost 2 bases and 2 bases respectively, with 4 bases between them. The CDR3 reads CASSLQGNQPQHF. Written as DNA, the CDR3 is TGTGCCAGCAGCTTACAGGGCAATCAGCCCCAGCATTTT.

The chain is built from TRBV2 and TRBJ2-1; 10 bases map to TRBD2. This CDR3 is built from 14 residues. Trimming at V came to 7 bases and at J to 5 bases, leaving 5 bases not matched to a gene. Germline-derived CDR1 and CDR2 are SNHLY and FYNNEI. The CDR3 DNA reads as TGTGCCAGCATCCTAGCGGGGGACCACAATGAGCAGTTCTTC. Its translation: CASILAGDHNEQFF.

The rearrangement uses TRBV10-3 and TRBJ1-3; D ambiguous. Germline CDR1 and CDR2: ENHRY and SYGVKD. The germline V and J ends were trimmed by 10 bases and 2 bases, with 12 bases remaining between them. CDR3 size: 13 residues. The CDR3 here is CATLIQAGNTIYF. The DNA of the CDR3 is TGTGCCACCTTAATCCAGGCTGGAAACACCATATATTTT.

The CDR3 is CASSYTFLTDTQYF. The CDR3, as DNA: TGTGCCAGCAGTTATACTTTCTTAACAGATACGCAGTATTTT. V usage is TRBV6-6 and J usage is TRBJ2-3; D remains unclear. Deletions cut 3 bases from V and 3 bases from J, with 10 bases between. The CDR3 is 14 amino acids. Germline assignment: CDR1 MNHNY and CDR2 SVGAGI (reference sequence).

V is TRBV7-9 and J is TRBJ2-7, with D perhaps TRBD1 (6 bases). The length of the CDR3 is 13 residues. V was shortened by 3 bases and J by 6 bases, with 12 bases between the two germline ends. Germline CDR1 and CDR2: SEHNR and FQNEAQ (reference sequence). CDR3 sequence: CASSFGGQGEQYF. For the CDR3, the DNA is TGTGCCAGCAGCTTTGGGGGCCAAGGCGAGCAGTACTTC.

This chain links TRBV15 with TRBJ2-5; D ambiguous. The CDR3 is 15 amino acids. Looked up from germline, CDR1 is LNHNV and CDR2 is YYDKDF (reference sequence). V was clipped by 1 base and J by 1 base, with 10 bases between them. The CDR3 DNA reads TGTGCCACCAGCAGAGCGATATCCCCCCAAGAGACCCAGTACTTC. This gives the protein CATSRAISPQETQYF.

The V gene is TRBV7-9, the J gene TRBJ1-5; possible D gene TRBD1, 5 bases. This CDR3 spans 14 amino acids. Germline V gives CDR1 SEHNR, CDR2 FQNEAQ (reference sequence). V was shortened by 5 bases and J by 5 bases, with 13 bases between the two germline ends. The CDR3 DNA is TGTGCCAGCAGCCTAATGACAGAGGATCAGCCCCAGCATTTT. Residues: CASSLMTEDQPQHF.

The chain links TRBV10-3 to TRBJ1-1; D not resolved. This CDR3 region has 13 residues. V was shortened by 7 bases and J by 1 base, with 10 bases between the two germline ends. CDR1 and CDR2 (germline): ENHRY, SYGVKD. In DNA form, the CDR3 reads TGTGCCATCAACCGACACGGGAACACTGAAGCTTTCTTT. Protein: CAINRHGNTEAFF.

The CDR3 reads CATSGSGTGTSYEQYF. The CDR3 coding sequence is TGTGCCACCAGCGGGTCCGGGACAGGTACCTCGTACGAGCAGTACTTC. This chain connects TRBV15 to TRBJ2-7; 8 bases align to TRBD1. The CDR3 loop spans 16 amino acids. CDR1 LNHNV and CDR2 YYDKDF come from the germline V gene (reference sequence). Losses at the gene ends were 5 bases for V and 4 bases for J; bases not matched to a gene: 13. The whole variable domain, filled in from reference TRBV15 and TRBJ2-7, reads DAMVIQNPRYQVTQFGKPVTLSCSQTLNHNVMYWYQQKSSQAPKLLFHYYDKDFNNEADTPDNFQSRRPNTSFCFLDIRSPGLGDTAMYLCATSGSGTGTSYEQYFGPGTRLTVT.

CDR3 nucleotide sequence: TGTGCCAGCAGCCCCCGGGGCCTCGTTGGTGGGTCAGGGGCAACTAATGAAAAACTGTTTTTT. Translated, it gives CASSPRGLVGGSGATNEKLFF. The chain recombines TRBV7-6 with TRBJ1-4, with a tentative D call TRBD1 (6 bases). The CDR3 spans 21 residues. CDR1 is SGHVS and CDR2 is FNYEAQ in the germline V gene. Deletions cut 5 bases from V and 0 bases from J, with 28 bases between.

The V gene is TRBV5-1, the J gene TRBJ1-5; D call uncertain. CDR3 length: 16 residues. Looked up from germline, CDR1 is SGHRS and CDR2 is YFSETQ. The ends were cut back, 3 bases at V and 1 base at J, with 14 bases in the middle. This CDR3 reads CASSSSFWHSNQPQHF. CDR3 sequence (DNA): TGCGCCAGCAGCTCCTCGTTTTGGCACAGCAATCAGCCCCAGCATTTT.

As for this clone: The same CDR3 can be traced to other DNA sequences in this sample. V usage is TRBV5-1 and J usage is TRBJ1-2; 7 bases match TRBD1. In germline, CDR1 is SGHRS, CDR2 YFSETQ. The V gene end was trimmed by 2 bases and the J gene end by 8 bases; junction bases not matched to a gene: 9. The CDR3 is made up of 14 amino acids. The CDR3 sequence: CASSLGDRAGGYTF. The CDR3 nucleotides are TGCGCCAGCAGCTTAGGAGACAGGGCTGGGGGCTACACCTTC.

The genes are TRBV7-8 and TRBJ1-2; D is uncertain. The CDR3 is 14 residues long. The germline V and J ends were trimmed by 1 base and 4 bases, with 10 bases remaining between them. Germline V gene data show CDR1 as SGHVS and CDR2 as FQNEAQ. CDR3 nucleotide sequence: TGTGCCAGCAGCTTAGAGCGGGCATTCTATGGCTACACCTTC. Translation: CASSLERAFYGYTF.

The chain carries TRBV27 and TRBJ1-3; TRBD1 might be the D (5 bases). V lost 3 bases to trimming and J lost 2 bases, with 11 bases between them. The length of the CDR3 is 15 residues. The germline CDR1 and CDR2 sequences are MNHEY and SMNVEV (reference sequence). The CDR3 spells CASSLRGSTGNTIYF. The CDR3 DNA sequence: TGTGCCAGCAGTTTGCGGGGCTCGACTGGAAACACCATATATTTT.

The chain uses TRBV5-4 and TRBJ2-1; 13 bases match TRBD2. The CDR3 consists of 15 residues. V was clipped by 4 bases and J by 6 bases; unmatched bases: 4. The germline CDR1 and CDR2 sequences are SGHNT and YYREEE (reference sequence). CDR3 region: CASSTRLAGGNEQFF. CDR3 DNA sequence: TGTGCCAGCAGCACCCGACTAGCGGGGGGCAATGAGCAGTTCTTC.

The chain joins TRBV7-2 to TRBJ1-1; no reliable D call. The CDR3 extends over 13 amino acids. Germline values: CDR1 SGHTA, CDR2 FQGNSA. Trimming stripped 6 bases from V and 1 base from J, with 9 bases between. Here the CDR3 DNA reads TGTGCCAGCAGGGAGGCAGGGAACACTGAAGCTTTCTTT. Residues: CASREAGNTEAFF.